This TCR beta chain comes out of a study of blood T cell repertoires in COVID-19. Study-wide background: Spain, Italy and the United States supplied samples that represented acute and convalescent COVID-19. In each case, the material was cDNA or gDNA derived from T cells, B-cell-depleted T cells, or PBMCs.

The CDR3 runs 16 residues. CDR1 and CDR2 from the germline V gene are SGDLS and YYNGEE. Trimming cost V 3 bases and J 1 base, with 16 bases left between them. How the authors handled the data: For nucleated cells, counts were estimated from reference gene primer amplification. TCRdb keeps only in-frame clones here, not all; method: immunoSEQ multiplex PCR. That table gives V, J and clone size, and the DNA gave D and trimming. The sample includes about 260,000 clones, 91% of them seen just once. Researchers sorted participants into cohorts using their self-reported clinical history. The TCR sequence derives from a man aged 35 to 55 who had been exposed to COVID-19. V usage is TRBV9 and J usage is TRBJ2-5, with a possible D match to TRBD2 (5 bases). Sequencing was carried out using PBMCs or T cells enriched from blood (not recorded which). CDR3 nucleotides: TGTGCCAGCAGCGGAGAAGCGGACCCGACCCAAGAGACCCAGTACTTC. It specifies CASSGEADPTQETQYF.